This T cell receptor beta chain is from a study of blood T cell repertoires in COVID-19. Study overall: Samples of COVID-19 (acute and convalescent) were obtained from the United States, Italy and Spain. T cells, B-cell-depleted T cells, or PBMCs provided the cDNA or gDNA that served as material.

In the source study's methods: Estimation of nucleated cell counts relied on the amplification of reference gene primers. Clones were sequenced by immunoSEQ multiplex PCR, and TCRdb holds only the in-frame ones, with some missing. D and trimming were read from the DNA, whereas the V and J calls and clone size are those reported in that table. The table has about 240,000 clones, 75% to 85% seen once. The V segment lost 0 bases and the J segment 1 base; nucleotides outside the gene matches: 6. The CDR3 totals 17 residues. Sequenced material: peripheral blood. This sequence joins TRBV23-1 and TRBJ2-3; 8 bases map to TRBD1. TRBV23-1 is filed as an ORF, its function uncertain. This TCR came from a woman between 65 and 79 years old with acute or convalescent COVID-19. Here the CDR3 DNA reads TGCGCCAGCAGTCAATCGGCGACAGGGGAAGGCACAGATACGCAGTATTTT. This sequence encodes CASSQSATGEGTDTQYF.